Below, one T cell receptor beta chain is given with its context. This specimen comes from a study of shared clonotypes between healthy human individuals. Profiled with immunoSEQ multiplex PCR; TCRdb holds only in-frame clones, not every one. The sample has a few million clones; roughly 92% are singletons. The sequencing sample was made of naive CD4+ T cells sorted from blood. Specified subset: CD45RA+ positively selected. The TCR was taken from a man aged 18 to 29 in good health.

The CDR3 sequence: CASSERQGSYNEQFF. DNA of the CDR3: TGTGCCAGCAGTGAAAGACAGGGTAGTTACAATGAGCAGTTCTTC. The chain links TRBV6-4 to TRBJ2-1; 7 bases line up with TRBD1. Unmatched junction bases numbered 6, after V lost 3 bases and J lost 4 bases. Germline V CDR1 and CDR2: MRHNA, SNTAGT. The CDR3 has 15 amino acids.